The next 12 T cell receptor beta chains were all read from a single sample in a study of T cells after yellow fever vaccination. TCRdb redid the calling of the 5' RACE reads with MiXCR, one entry per CDR3 protein. The sample records about 340,000 distinct CDR3 sequences, about 4% being singletons. This material consisted of PBMCs, taken 5 days after the yellow fever booster vaccination. These receptors were collected from a man aged 18 to 29 who received the YFV17D yellow fever vaccine.

V gene TRBV7-2 combines with J gene TRBJ1-2; D is perhaps TRBD1 (6 bases). Per the germline V gene, CDR1 is SGHTA and CDR2 is FQGNSA. Trimming removed 5 bases at V and 2 bases at J, with 15 bases between. The CDR3 has 15 residues. In nucleotides, the CDR3 is TGTGCCAGCAGCCGATCTACAGGGATCAACTATGGCTACACCTTC. This codes for CASSRSTGINYGYTF.

The rearrangement uses TRBV4-2 and TRBJ1-2; TRBD1 might be the D (5 bases). The CDR3 is 19 residues long. CDR1 and CDR2 (germline): LGHNA, YNFKEQ. V was clipped by 3 bases and J by 0 bases, with 23 bases between them. The DNA for the CDR3 is TGTGCCAGCAGCCACCTAACGGACACGCACGTTAAGTCTAACTATGGCTACACCTTC. It specifies CASSHLTDTHVKSNYGYTF.

This clonotype was counted many times. V is TRBV10-2 and J is TRBJ1-4; no definite D call. From germline, CDR1 is WSHSY and CDR2 SAAADI. With 5 bases removed from V and 0 bases from J, the gap between germline ends came to 7 bases. The length of the CDR3 is 14 residues. This CDR3 is CASSRVATNEKLFF. In nucleotides, the CDR3 is TGCGCCAGCAGTAGGGTTGCAACTAATGAAAAACTGTTTTTT.

This clonotype has just a few counts. V gene TRBV3-1 combines with J gene TRBJ2-5; D call uncertain. This CDR3 contains 14 residues. V was cut by 3 bases and J by 3 bases, with 11 bases left in between. Germline CDR1 LGHDT, CDR2 YNNKEL (reference sequence). CDR3 sequence (DNA): TGTGCCAGCAGCCACGCCCTGGGGAAAGAGACCCAGTACTTC. This gives the protein CASSHALGKETQYF.

The sample holds a few counts of this clonotype. The chain employs TRBV7-8 and TRBJ1-1; tentatively, D is TRBD1 (5 bases). This CDR3 spans 15 amino acids. The germline V gene has CDR1 SGHVS and CDR2 FQNEAQ. The V and J ends lost 2 bases and 0 bases respectively, with 10 bases between them. The CDR3, as DNA: TGTGCCAGCAGCTTAACGGGACGTCTGAACACTGAAGCTTTCTTT. As protein: CASSLTGRLNTEAFF. Full variable domain (rest looked up from reference TRBV7-8 and TRBJ1-1): GAGVSQSPRYKVAKRGQDVALRCDPISGHVSLFWYQQALGQGPEFLTYFQNEAQLDKSGLPSDRFFAERPEGSVSTLKIQRTQQEDSAVYLCASSLTGRLNTEAFFGQGTRLTVV.

The V gene is TRBV6-6, the J gene TRBJ2-7; 8 nucleotides match TRBD2. This CDR3 has 17 residues. Per the germline V gene, CDR1 is MNHNY and CDR2 is SVGAGI (reference sequence). The V gene end was trimmed by 0 bases and the J gene end by 5 bases; junction bases not matched to a gene: 12. The CDR3 sequence: CASSYSMLSGGSDEQYV. CDR3 bases: TGTGCCAGCAGTTACTCGATGCTGAGCGGGGGAAGCGACGAGCAGTACGTC.

DNA of the CDR3: TGTGCCAGCAGCTTAGACTCGGCGGCGTGGGGGGATACGCAGTATTTT. It codes for CASSLDSAAWGDTQYF. The chain is built from TRBV11-2 and TRBJ2-3, with D perhaps being TRBD1 or TRBD2 (5 bases each). This CDR3 contains 16 residues. In germline, CDR1 is SGHAT, CDR2 FQNNGV. Between the trimmed V and J ends, which lost 0 bases and 6 bases, there was a span of 16 bases.

This clonotype showed up many times. The V call is TRBV3-1, the J call TRBJ2-1; the D gene is possibly TRBD2 (6 bases). The CDR3 runs 13 residues. The germline CDR1 and CDR2 sequences are LGHDT and YNNKEL (reference sequence). The V end lost 6 bases, the J end lost 12 bases, and 18 bases lay between the germline ends. This CDR3 reads CASSPGDLRGQFF. CDR3 nucleotide sequence: TGTGCCAGCAGTCCGGGGGACCTTAGGGGGCAGTTCTTC.

Only a few counts were recorded for this clonotype. The chain links TRBV7-2 to TRBJ1-4; 7 bases match TRBD1. The CDR3 is 13 residues long. Germline V lookup: CDR1 SGHTA, CDR2 FQGNSA. With 5 bases clipped from V and 14 bases from J, the junction kept 11 bases outside the gene matches. This chain's CDR3 is CASSGALTGSLFF. Written as DNA, the CDR3 is TGTGCCAGCAGCGGGGCCCTGACAGGGTCCCTGTTTTTT. The full variable domain, its missing parts supplied by reference TRBV7-2 and TRBJ1-4, is GAGVSQSPSNKVTEKGKDVELRCDPISGHTALYWYRQSLGQGLEFLIYFQGNSAPDKSGLPSDRFSAERTGGSVSTLTIQRTQQEDSAVYLCASSGALTGSLFFGSGTQLSVL.

The gene calls are TRBV9 and TRBJ1-2; D is undetermined. Looked up from germline, CDR1 is SGDLS and CDR2 is YYNGEE. The V gene lost 0 bases and the J gene lost 1 base, with 4 bases spanning the gap. The CDR3 has 13 residues. The CDR3 DNA is TGTGCCAGCAGCGTAGTGCTTAACTATGGCTACACCTTC. Translated: CASSVVLNYGYTF.

This chain links TRBV9 with TRBJ1-2; D is perhaps TRBD1 (5 bases). The germline V gene has CDR1 SGDLS and CDR2 YYNGEE. The ends were cut back, 0 bases at V and 4 bases at J, with 19 bases in the middle. CDR3 length: 17 amino acids. The CDR3 sequence is CASSVGSFGGVPYGYTF. DNA of the CDR3: TGTGCCAGCAGCGTAGGCTCCTTCGGGGGGGTGCCCTATGGCTACACCTTC. Combining the CDR3 with reference TRBV9 and TRBJ1-2 gives the whole variable domain DSGVTQTPKHLITATGQRVTLRCSPRSGDLSVYWYQQSLDQGLQFLIQYYNGEERAKGNILERFSAQQFPDLHSELNLSSLELGDSALYFCASSVGSFGGVPYGYTFGSGTRLTVV.

This clonotype was detected a few times. The chain employs TRBV5-8 and TRBJ1-6; no definite D call. CDR1 is SGHTS and CDR2 is YDEGEE in the germline V gene. V dropped 1 base and J dropped 8 bases, with 13 bases sitting between them. The CDR3 has 15 residues. The CDR3 spells CASSLSGVRHSPLHF. CDR3 nucleotides: TGTGCCAGCAGCTTGTCCGGGGTTAGGCATTCACCCCTCCACTTT.